These 25 T cell receptor beta chains originate from one sample sequenced in a study of shared clonotypes between healthy human individuals. Repertoires were generated with immunoSEQ multiplex PCR, while TCRdb's copy carries only in-frame clones and drops some. The sample lists about 2.1 million clones, 90% to 95% occurring once. Naivety among CD8 cells was defined by CD45RO negativity and positive CCR7 selection, thereby excluding terminally differentiated effector memory CD45RA+ cells. The specimen sequenced was naive CD8+ T cells from PBMCs. Every receptor here comes from a man aged 18 to 29 in good health. Some clones in this sample may be carry-over from other donors' samples.

The chain links TRBV27 to TRBJ2-7; the D call may be TRBD1 or TRBD2 (5 bases each). The CDR3 runs 13 residues. CDR1 and CDR2 (germline): MNHEY, SMNVEV (reference sequence). Trimming left V 7 bases short and J 5 bases short, with 15 bases between. The CDR3 region is CASTSAGADEQYF. The CDR3 nucleotides are TGTGCCAGCACCTCGGCCGGGGCGGACGAGCAGTACTTC.

The chain uses TRBV7-8 and TRBJ1-3; D gene unclear. Germline-derived CDR1 and CDR2 are SGHVS and FQNEAQ. With 5 bases removed from V and 2 bases from J, the gap between germline ends came to 7 bases. The CDR3 loop spans 13 amino acids. The CDR3, as DNA: TGTGCCAGCAGCCCGCCTCCTGGAAACACCATATATTTT. Residues: CASSPPPGNTIYF.

J is TRBJ2-7 and V is TRBV29-1, with 11 bases identical to TRBD2. Germline V CDR1 and CDR2: SQVTM, ANQGSEA. This CDR3 is built from 14 residues. J gave up 7 bases and V 7 bases, and 12 bases lay outside the gene matches. The CDR3 nucleotides are TGCAGCGCAATCCTAGCGGGAGGCGGAGGGGAGCAGTACTTC. As protein: CSAILAGGGGEQYF.

The chain joins TRBV4-2 to TRBJ2-7; 13 bases map to TRBD2. Germline CDR1 is LGHNA and CDR2 is YNFKEQ. The CDR3 is 18 residues long. After removal of 6 bases from V and 0 bases from J, the junction contained 11 bases not matched to a gene. DNA for the CDR3: TGTGCCAGCAGTCGGGGGACTAGCGGGACTCCGATCTCCTACGAGCAGTACTTC. Translated, it gives CASSRGTSGTPISYEQYF.

The V gene is TRBV28, the J gene TRBJ2-3; a weak D match, TRBD2 (6 bases). V gave up 1 base and J gave up 3 bases, with 11 bases separating them. The CDR3 consists of 15 residues. In germline, CDR1 is MDHEN, CDR2 SYDVKM. The CDR3 loop is CASSLSSRGTDTQYF. CDR3 nucleotide sequence: TGTGCCAGCAGTTTATCCTCCCGGGGGACAGATACGCAGTATTTT.

About this clone: A read error may produce the germline difference seen at one junction end. The rearrangement links TRBV9 to TRBJ2-5, with unresolved D. The germline gives CDR1 SGDLS, CDR2 YYNGEE. The CDR3 contains 8 residues. CDR3 in DNA: TGTGCCAGCAGCCCCCGCGACTTC. Amino acids: CASSPRDF. Supplemented by reference TRBV9 and TRBJ2-5, the full variable domain reads DSGVTQTPKHLITATGQRVTLRCSPRSGDLSVYWYQQSLDQGLQFLIQYYNGEERAKGNILERFSAQQFPDLHSELNLSSLELGDSALYFCASSPRDFGPGTRLLVL.

The V and J genes are TRBV9 and TRBJ2-2; TRBD2 agrees at 9 bases. The CDR3 has 19 amino acids. The V and J ends lost 0 bases and 3 bases, in that order; junction bases with no gene match: 12. In germline, CDR1 is SGDLS, CDR2 YYNGEE. The CDR3, as DNA: TGTGCCAGCAGCGTAGCGGTAGAGGCGGGAGGGCCCGACACCGGGGAGCTGTTTTTT. It encodes CASSVAVEAGGPDTGELFF. Combining the CDR3 with reference TRBV9 and TRBJ2-2 gives the whole variable domain DSGVTQTPKHLITATGQRVTLRCSPRSGDLSVYWYQQSLDQGLQFLIQYYNGEERAKGNILERFSAQQFPDLHSELNLSSLELGDSALYFCASSVAVEAGGPDTGELFFGEGSRLTVL.

V is TRBV2 and J is TRBJ1-1, with D possibly TRBD1 on 5 matching bases. V was shortened by 7 bases and J by 1 base, with 10 bases between the two germline ends. The CDR3 loop spans 13 amino acids. Germline assignment: CDR1 SNHLY and CDR2 FYNNEI. CDR3 coding DNA: TGTGCCAGCACCCCGGGGGGGAACACTGAAGCTTTCTTT. The encoded protein is CASTPGGNTEAFF. The variable domain in full, completed from reference TRBV2 and TRBJ1-1, reads EPEVTQTPSHQVTQMGQEVILRCVPISNHLYFYWYRQILGQKVEFLVSFYNNEISEKSEIFDDQFSVERPDGSNFTLKIRSTKLEDSAMYFCASTPGGNTEAFFGQGTRLTVV.

V gene TRBV9 combines with J gene TRBJ2-7; D is uncertain. CDR1 SGDLS and CDR2 YYNGEE come from the germline V gene. This CDR3 comprises 14 residues. Trimming took off 3 bases at V and 2 bases at J, with 12 bases between the two ends. This chain's CDR3 is CASSARDTPYEQYF. The CDR3 bases are TGTGCCAGCAGCGCCCGAGACACCCCCTACGAGCAGTACTTC.

The CDR3 sequence: CASSSDWGNNQPQHF. CDR3 DNA sequence: TGTGCCAGCAGCTCTGACTGGGGTAACAATCAGCCCCAGCATTTT. The genes are TRBV7-9 and TRBJ1-5; no definite D call. Trimming stripped 4 bases from V and 3 bases from J, with 13 bases between. The CDR3 spans 15 residues. Germline CDR1 SEHNR, CDR2 FQNEAQ (reference sequence).

The V gene is TRBV27, the J gene TRBJ2-7; D possibly corresponds to TRBD1 (6 bases). Looked up from germline, CDR1 is MNHEY and CDR2 is SMNVEV (reference sequence). The CDR3 runs 13 residues. Trimming stripped 5 bases from V and 3 bases from J, with 11 bases between. The CDR3 sequence is CASSHTGNYEQYF. CDR3 sequence (DNA): TGTGCCAGCAGTCATACAGGGAACTACGAGCAGTACTTC.

V usage is TRBV7-2 and J usage is TRBJ1-5; D is unclear. From germline, CDR1 is SGHTA and CDR2 FQGNSA. The germline V and J ends were trimmed by 2 bases and 0 bases, with 8 bases remaining between them. The CDR3 runs to 15 residues. The CDR3 region is CASSLSWYSNQPQHF. DNA for the CDR3: TGTGCCAGCAGCTTATCATGGTATAGCAATCAGCCCCAGCATTTT. Full variable domain (rest looked up from reference TRBV7-2 and TRBJ1-5): GAGVSQSPSNKVTEKGKDVELRCDPISGHTALYWYRQSLGQGLEFLIYFQGNSAPDKSGLPSDRFSAERTGGSVSTLTIQRTQQEDSAVYLCASSLSWYSNQPQHFGDGTRLSIL.

The rearrangement joins TRBV19 to TRBJ2-7; TRBD2 matches at 7 bases. The CDR3 has 13 amino acids. Germline V gene sequence: CDR1 LNHDA, CDR2 SQIVND (reference sequence). The V and J ends lost 5 bases and 2 bases, in that order; junction bases with no gene match: 3. In DNA, the CDR3 is TGTGCCAGTAGTTACAGCGGGACCTACGAGCAGTACTTC. Protein product: CASSYSGTYEQYF.

The chain recombines TRBV27 with TRBJ2-7; D is undetermined. V was pared by 0 bases and J by 3 bases, with 6 bases between. Germline V CDR1 and CDR2: MNHEY, SMNVEV (reference sequence). This CDR3 is built from 13 residues. The CDR3 coding sequence is TGTGCCAGCAGTTTATCGATTAACTACGAGCAGTACTTC. Its protein is CASSLSINYEQYF.

The CDR3 DNA reads TGCGCCAGCAGCCAAAAAGACTCGGGACTAGGGGGGCTAGACACCCAGTACTTC. Its translation is CASSQKDSGLGGLDTQYF. The chain links TRBV4-3 to TRBJ2-5, with TRBD2 matching over 8 bases. J lost 8 bases, V lost 2 bases, and 19 bases had no gene match. Germline CDR1 LGHNA, CDR2 YSLEER. The CDR3 is 18 amino acids.

The rearrangement links TRBV7-6 to TRBJ2-2; D unresolved. CDR1 and CDR2 from the germline V gene are SGHVS and FNYEAQ. The length of the CDR3 is 16 residues. Trimming stripped 5 bases from V and 5 bases from J, with 18 bases between. The CDR3 protein is CASSQKTLPATGELFF. CDR3 DNA sequence: TGTGCCAGCAGCCAGAAGACTCTGCCTGCTACCGGGGAGCTGTTTTTT.

This chain links TRBV30 with TRBJ1-2, with TRBD1 as a possible D gene (5 bases). Germline values: CDR1 GTSNPN, CDR2 SVGIG (reference sequence). CDR3 length equals 14 residues. The V end lost 0 bases, the J end lost 2 bases, and 10 bases lay between the germline ends. CDR3 DNA sequence: TGTGCCTGGAGTGTAGGCCAGGGAAACTATGGCTACACCTTC. Residues: CAWSVGQGNYGYTF. The variable domain in full, with the rest retrieved from reference TRBV30 and TRBJ1-2, is SQTIHQWPATLVQPVGSPLSLECTVEGTSNPNLYWYRQAAGRGLQLLFYSVGIGQISSEVPQNLSASRPQDRQFILSSKKLLLSDSGFYLCAWSVGQGNYGYTFGSGTRLTVV.

This chain joins TRBV15 and TRBJ1-1, with a tentative D call TRBD1 (5 bases). Trimming stripped 0 bases from V and 6 bases from J, with 11 bases between. Germline V lookup: CDR1 LNHNV, CDR2 YYDKDF (reference sequence). The CDR3 is made up of 14 amino acids. CDR3 nucleotides: TGTGCCACCAGCAGAGATTTGGAGGGGCCTGAAGCTTTCTTT. As protein: CATSRDLEGPEAFF.

The chain joins TRBV27 to TRBJ2-5; D is unresolved. Germline V gene sequence: CDR1 MNHEY, CDR2 SMNVEV (reference sequence). V was shortened by 6 bases and J by 5 bases, with 7 bases between the two germline ends. CDR3 size: 11 residues. The CDR3 DNA sequence: TGTGCCAGCAGAGGCTTGGAGACCCAGTACTTC. Protein sequence: CASRGLETQYF.

The J gene is TRBJ2-7, the V gene TRBV4-3, with 10 positions matching TRBD2. CDR3 length equals 17 residues. The trim removed 3 bases at V and 3 bases at J, leaving 11 bases unmatched. Germline V gene sequence: CDR1 LGHNA, CDR2 YSLEER. CDR3 coding DNA: TGCGCCAGCAGCCAGGACTCTAGCGGGAGTAGATACTACGAGCAGTACTTC. Amino acid sequence: CASSQDSSGSRYYEQYF.

The V and J genes are TRBV28 and TRBJ1-4; D is unresolved. The germline V gene has CDR1 MDHEN and CDR2 SYDVKM. This CDR3 region has 15 residues. V shed 8 bases and J shed 5 bases, with 18 bases lying between them. The CDR3 sequence is CASFNPGSLNEKLFF. CDR3 DNA sequence: TGTGCCAGCTTCAACCCAGGCAGCTTGAATGAAAAACTGTTTTTT.

With respect to this clone: Other DNA sequences of this sample code for an identical CDR3. V and J are TRBV11-3 and TRBJ2-2, with no clear D. The germline CDR1 and CDR2 sequences are SGHNT and YENEEA. The CDR3 has 14 residues. V gave up 1 base and J gave up 5 bases, with 8 bases separating them. CDR3: CASSLGGRTGELFF. In DNA form, the CDR3 reads TGTGCCAGCAGCTTAGGGGGTAGGACCGGGGAGCTGTTTTTT.

The CDR3 loop is CASSFLEDRGANVLTF. Written as DNA, the CDR3 is TGTGCCAGCAGTTTTCTCGAGGATCGGGGGGCCAACGTCCTGACTTTC. This sequence joins TRBV28 and TRBJ2-6; no reliable D call. The V and J ends lost 3 bases and 4 bases respectively, with 13 bases between them. The CDR3 runs to 16 residues. The germline V gene encodes CDR1 MDHEN and CDR2 SYDVKM.

This clone was detected only once. The chain employs TRBV30 and TRBJ2-1; the match to TRBD2 covers 10 bases. The CDR3 is 17 residues long. Germline assignment: CDR1 GTSNPN and CDR2 SVGIG (reference sequence). Trimming cost V 2 bases and J 8 bases; bases outside gene matches: 15. The CDR3 sequence is CAWSPGASGSHRDEQFF. The CDR3 DNA reads TGTGCCTGGAGTCCCGGGGCTAGCGGGAGCCATCGGGATGAGCAGTTCTTC.

This sequence joins TRBV4-2 and TRBJ2-6; the D is unclear. Per germline, CDR1 LGHNA and CDR2 YNFKEQ. Trimming removed 1 base at V and 3 bases at J, with 13 bases between. The CDR3 length is 17 residues. The CDR3 spells CASSQVPRLFGANVLTF. In nucleotides, the CDR3 is TGTGCCAGCAGCCAAGTACCACGACTCTTTGGGGCCAACGTCCTGACTTTC.